The 29 T cell receptor beta chains below all came from one sample that was sequenced in a study of blood T cell repertoires in COVID-19. Some clones are missing from TCRdb's copy, which holds only in-frame ones; the method was immunoSEQ multiplex PCR. The sample records tens of thousands of clones, 75% to 85% being singletons. Material for sequencing was peripheral blood. The receptor source for this set is a woman older than 75 with acute or convalescent COVID-19.

This chain joins TRBV9 and TRBJ2-1; 11 positions agree with TRBD2. The CDR3 runs 14 residues. Trimming took 3 bases from V and 6 from J; bases not matched to a gene: 2. Germline CDR1 is SGDLS and CDR2 is YYNGEE. CDR3: CASSAGLAGNEQFF. The CDR3 DNA is TGTGCCAGCAGCGCAGGACTAGCGGGCAATGAGCAGTTCTTC.

The rearrangement uses TRBV27 and TRBJ2-7, with a weak D call TRBD2 (7 bases). The CDR3 has 17 residues. Germline V gene lookup returns CDR1 MNHEY and CDR2 SMNVEV (reference sequence). V was cut by 7 bases and J by 0 bases, with 22 bases left in between. The DNA of the CDR3 is TGTGCCAGCACCCCAGCACCCCGCGCGGGGGCCTCCTACGAGCAGTACTTC. Its translation is CASTPAPRAGASYEQYF.

This chain joins TRBV19 and TRBJ1-2; tentative D call: TRBD1 (5 bases). The CDR3 runs to 14 residues. The ends were cut back, 0 bases at V and 3 bases at J, with 8 bases in the middle. CDR1 and CDR2 from the germline V gene are LNHDA and SQIVND (reference sequence). CDR3 sequence (DNA): TGTGCCAGTAGTATAGAGTACAGGTACTATGGCTACACCTTC. Its translation: CASSIEYRYYGYTF.

J is TRBJ1-2 and V is TRBV4-1; D gene ambiguous. Germline values: CDR1 MGHRA, CDR2 YSYEKL. This CDR3 contains 15 residues. V dropped 0 bases and J dropped 7 bases, with 15 bases sitting between them. Written as DNA, the CDR3 is TGCGCCAGCAGCCAAGATTATGGTCTCGGCGGTGGCTACACCTTC. Translated: CASSQDYGLGGGYTF.

The V call is TRBV19, the J call TRBJ2-5, with 11 positions matching TRBD1. From germline, CDR1 is LNHDA and CDR2 SQIVND (reference sequence). This CDR3 region has 15 residues. V lost 6 bases and J lost 5; bases outside the gene matches: 8. This CDR3 is CASSLPGTGGETQYF. CDR3 coding DNA: TGTGCCAGTAGCTTACCCGGGACAGGGGGTGAGACCCAGTACTTC.

The V call is TRBV19, the J call TRBJ2-1; 8 positions agree with TRBD2. The J segment lost 8 bases and the V segment lost 7 bases, leaving 7 bases of the junction unmatched. The CDR3 consists of 13 residues. Germline V CDR1 and CDR2: LNHDA, SQIVND (reference sequence). This CDR3 is CASTGGAVDEQFF. CDR3 bases: TGTGCCAGTACGGGGGGGGCAGTTGATGAGCAGTTCTTC.

This chain connects TRBV20-1 to TRBJ1-2, with a weak D call TRBD1 (6 bases). Germline CDR1 reads DFQATT; CDR2 reads SNEGSKA (reference sequence). Trimming pared 3 bases from V and 4 bases from J, leaving 18 bases between. CDR3 length: 15 residues. The CDR3 DNA sequence: TGCAGTGCTAGTAGGGCAGGGGATCTCGGCTATGGCTACACCTTC. Translating gives CSASRAGDLGYGYTF.

The chain joins TRBV10-2 to TRBJ2-1, with D perhaps TRBD2 (6 bases). The CDR3 contains 15 residues. Per germline, CDR1 WSHSY and CDR2 SAAADI. V was shortened by 0 bases and J by 8 bases, with 14 bases between the two germline ends. This CDR3 reads CASSESRAWGDEQFF. The CDR3 DNA follows: TGCGCCAGCAGTGAGTCTAGGGCCTGGGGGGATGAGCAGTTCTTC.

This rearrangement joins TRBV5-4 to TRBJ1-1, with unresolved D. V was pared by 4 bases and J by 3 bases, with 4 bases between. CDR1 is SGHNT, CDR2 YYREEE, per germline (reference sequence). CDR3 length: 11 amino acids. The CDR3 bases are TGTGCCAGCAGCCGGGACACTGAAGCTTTCTTT. It encodes CASSRDTEAFF.

This chain uses TRBV18 with TRBJ1-6; 11 nucleotides match TRBD1. Germline CDR1 reads KGHSH; CDR2 reads LQKENI. The CDR3 is 12 residues long. The V segment lost 5 bases and the J segment 15 bases; nucleotides outside the gene matches: 3. The CDR3 region has the DNA TGTGCCAGCTCAACGGGACAGGGGGACCTCCACTTT. The encoded protein is CASSTGQGDLHF.

The J gene is TRBJ2-1, the V gene TRBV28; perhaps TRBD2 as D (5 bases). V was shortened by 6 bases and J by 5 bases, with 11 bases between the two germline ends. CDR1 MDHEN and CDR2 SYDVKM come from the germline V gene. This CDR3 comprises 13 residues. The CDR3 here is CASRTGNDNEQFF. The CDR3 DNA reads TGTGCCAGCAGAACGGGAAACGACAATGAGCAGTTCTTC.

V and J are TRBV5-5 and TRBJ2-3, with D possibly TRBD2 on 5 matching bases. Trimming stripped 2 bases from V and 4 bases from J, with 11 bases between. CDR1 and CDR2 from the germline V gene are SGHKS and YYEKEE (reference sequence). The CDR3 length is 14 residues. In DNA, the CDR3 is TGTGCCAGCAGCTTATACGGGAACGCAGATACGCAGTATTTT. Amino acids: CASSLYGNADTQYF. Variable domain in full (rest from reference TRBV5-5 and TRBJ2-3): DAGVTQSPTHLIKTRGQQVTLRCSPISGHKSVSWYQQVLGQGPQFIFQYYEKEERGRGNFPDRFSARQFPNYSSELNVNALLLGDSALYLCASSLYGNADTQYFGPGTRLTVL.

The V gene is TRBV2, the J gene TRBJ2-3, with TRBD2 as a possible D gene (6 bases). V lost 5 bases and J 1 base, leaving 7 bases between the germline ends. The CDR3 contains 13 residues. CDR1 is SNHLY, CDR2 FYNNEI, per germline. CDR3 region: CASSPSGTDTQYF. CDR3 bases: TGTGCCAGCAGTCCTAGCGGCACAGATACGCAGTATTTT.

This clone has only a few counts. Here the CDR3 reads CATSDLWDRRTEAFF. For the CDR3, the DNA is TGTGCCACCAGTGATTTGTGGGACAGAAGGACTGAAGCTTTCTTT. This chain uses TRBV24-1 with TRBJ1-1, with 7 positions matching TRBD1. Looked up from germline, CDR1 is KGHDR and CDR2 is SFDVKD. The CDR3 has 15 residues. V lost 0 bases to trimming and J lost 5 bases; unmatched junction nucleotides: 5.

The rearrangement links TRBV5-1 to TRBJ2-3; tentatively, D is TRBD2 (5 bases). Trimming removed 0 bases from V and 0 bases from J, with 11 bases in between. Germline lookup yields CDR1 SGHRS and CDR2 YFSETQ. CDR3 length: 16 residues. This chain's CDR3 is CASSLAVEESTDTQYF. DNA of the CDR3: TGCGCCAGCAGCTTGGCCGTGGAGGAGAGCACAGATACGCAGTATTTT.

The chain is built from TRBV7-2 and TRBJ2-1; tentative D call: TRBD2 (6 bases). V shed 3 bases and J shed 1 base, with 10 bases lying between them. CDR3 length: 15 amino acids. Germline lookup yields CDR1 SGHTA and CDR2 FQGNSA. The CDR3 sequence: CASSLTGASYNEQFF. The CDR3 coding sequence is TGTGCCAGCAGCTTGACGGGAGCGTCCTACAATGAGCAGTTCTTC.

The chain joins TRBV30 to TRBJ2-3; possibly TRBD2 for D (6 bases). The CDR3 contains 15 residues. Germline CDR1 reads GTSNPN; CDR2 reads SVGIG (reference sequence). Trimming stripped 0 bases from V and 5 bases from J, with 15 bases between. This CDR3 is CAWSVVSGAVDTQYF. CDR3 bases: TGTGCCTGGAGTGTAGTATCGGGAGCGGTAGATACGCAGTATTTT.

The gene calls are TRBV20-1 and TRBJ2-7, with a possible D match to TRBD2 (6 bases). The germline CDR1 and CDR2 sequences are DFQATT and SNEGSKA (reference sequence). CDR3 size: 11 residues. V lost 3 bases and J 6 bases, leaving 9 bases between the germline ends. CDR3 loop: CSARRAGEQYF. The CDR3 nucleotides are TGCAGTGCTAGGAGAGCGGGCGAGCAGTACTTC.

This clone was found once. The rearrangement uses TRBV5-1 and TRBJ1-2; maybe TRBD1 (6 bases). CDR3 length equals 14 residues. Per the germline V gene, CDR1 is SGHRS and CDR2 is YFSETQ. The ends were cut back, 3 bases at V and 3 bases at J, with 12 bases in the middle. CDR3 in amino acids: CASSSTGLDYGYTF. The CDR3 DNA follows: TGCGCCAGCAGCTCCACAGGGCTGGACTATGGCTACACCTTC. The variable domain in full, completed from reference TRBV5-1 and TRBJ1-2, reads KAGVTQTPRYLIKTRGQQVTLSCSPISGHRSVSWYQQTPGQGLQFLFEYFSETQRNKGNFPGRFSGRQFSNSRSEMNVSTLELGDSALYLCASSSTGLDYGYTFGSGTRLTVV.

The J gene is TRBJ2-5, the V gene TRBV19; no firm D call. The CDR3 loop spans 14 amino acids. In germline, CDR1 is LNHDA, CDR2 SQIVND (reference sequence). V lost 8 bases, J lost 1 base, and 14 bases lay in between. The DNA for the CDR3 is TGTGCCAGTCAGAGGTCGCGAAGCCAAGAGACCCAGTACTTC. It specifies CASQRSRSQETQYF.

The chain uses TRBV5-6 and TRBJ1-4; D is ambiguous. V was pared by 5 bases and J by 16 bases, with 9 bases between. Germline CDR1 is SGHDT and CDR2 is YYEEEE. The CDR3 runs to 9 residues. The CDR3 here is CASSGLRFF. The DNA of the CDR3 is TGTGCCAGCAGTGGACTAAGGTTTTTT.

The rearrangement joins TRBV11-3 to TRBJ2-3; TRBD2 might be the D (6 bases). Per germline, CDR1 SGHNT and CDR2 YENEEA. V shed 5 bases and J shed 2 bases, with 20 bases lying between them. The CDR3 spans 17 residues. The CDR3 bases are TGTGCCAGCAGCCGGCGTTCACGCGGGAAAGACACAGATACGCAGTATTTT. Protein: CASSRRSRGKDTDTQYF. Based on the CDR3 plus reference TRBV11-3 and TRBJ2-3, the full variable domain is EAGVVQSPRYKIIEKKQPVAFWCNPISGHNTLYWYLQNLGQGPELLIRYENEEAVDDSQLPKDRFSAERLKGVDSTLKIQPAELGDSAVYLCASSRRSRGKDTDTQYFGPGTRLTVL.

This rearrangement joins TRBV27 to TRBJ1-5, with D maybe TRBD1 (5 bases). CDR1 MNHEY and CDR2 SMNVEV come from the germline V gene (reference sequence). V gave up 0 bases and J gave up 2 bases, with 5 bases separating them. The CDR3 length is 14 residues. The CDR3 DNA sequence: TGTGCCAGCAGTTTATCAGGGGGCAATCAGCCCCAGCATTTT. Its translation is CASSLSGGNQPQHF.

This chain connects TRBV19 to TRBJ1-4; unclear D gene. Trimming cost V 3 bases and J 5 bases, with 4 bases left between them. The germline gives CDR1 LNHDA, CDR2 SQIVND (reference sequence). The CDR3 totals 12 residues. The CDR3 loop is CASSIQNEKLFF. The DNA of the CDR3 is TGTGCCAGTAGTATTCAGAATGAAAAACTGTTTTTT. Full variable domain (rest looked up from reference TRBV19 and TRBJ1-4): DGGITQSPKYLFRKEGQNVTLSCEQNLNHDAMYWYRQDPGQGLRLIYYSQIVNDFQKGDIAEGYSVSREKKESFPLTVTSAQKNPTAFYLCASSIQNEKLFFGSGTQLSVL.

The chain is built from TRBV7-2 and TRBJ2-3; the match to TRBD2 covers 8 bases. The CDR3 covers 16 residues. Germline CDR1 reads SGHTA; CDR2 reads FQGNSA. Trimming cost V 5 bases and J 0 bases; bases outside gene matches: 7. The CDR3 coding sequence is TGTGCCAGCAGCGTTCGCCTAGCGGGTAGCACAGATACGCAGTATTTT. Translation gives CASSVRLAGSTDTQYF.

This clone is a singleton in its sample. V and J are TRBV7-4 and TRBJ1-4, with D unresolved. V gave up 2 bases and J gave up 7 bases, with 8 bases separating them. CDR1 is SGHVT, CDR2 SQSDAQ, per germline. There are 13 residues in the CDR3. The CDR3 DNA reads TGTGCCAGCAGCTTACCGTCAGGTGAAAAACTGTTTTTT. Translating it yields CASSLPSGEKLFF.

The chain uses TRBV19 and TRBJ2-5; TRBD2 is a possible D gene (6 bases). Looked up from germline, CDR1 is LNHDA and CDR2 is SQIVND (reference sequence). The V end lost 9 bases, the J end lost 0 bases, and 14 bases lay between the germline ends. CDR3 length: 14 amino acids. The CDR3, as DNA: TGTGCCAGCCGGAGGCCGGGGGACCAAGAGACCCAGTACTTC. Encoded protein: CASRRPGDQETQYF.

This chain uses TRBV7-2 with TRBJ2-7; 10 nucleotides align to TRBD2. Germline values: CDR1 SGHTA, CDR2 FQGNSA. With V trimmed by 1 base and J by 3 bases, 6 bases remained unmatched. The CDR3 consists of 16 residues. In DNA, the CDR3 is TGTGCCAGCAGCTTAGAGTCAAGCGGGAGGGGCTACGAGCAGTACTTC. This encodes CASSLESSGRGYEQYF.

The chain links TRBV30 to TRBJ1-1, with D unclear. V gave up 3 bases and J gave up 0 bases, with 8 bases separating them. The CDR3 spans 13 residues. Germline assignment: CDR1 GTSNPN and CDR2 SVGIG (reference sequence). The CDR3 DNA reads TGTGCCTGGAGCGCCTATATGAACACTGAAGCTTTCTTT. Protein: CAWSAYMNTEAFF.